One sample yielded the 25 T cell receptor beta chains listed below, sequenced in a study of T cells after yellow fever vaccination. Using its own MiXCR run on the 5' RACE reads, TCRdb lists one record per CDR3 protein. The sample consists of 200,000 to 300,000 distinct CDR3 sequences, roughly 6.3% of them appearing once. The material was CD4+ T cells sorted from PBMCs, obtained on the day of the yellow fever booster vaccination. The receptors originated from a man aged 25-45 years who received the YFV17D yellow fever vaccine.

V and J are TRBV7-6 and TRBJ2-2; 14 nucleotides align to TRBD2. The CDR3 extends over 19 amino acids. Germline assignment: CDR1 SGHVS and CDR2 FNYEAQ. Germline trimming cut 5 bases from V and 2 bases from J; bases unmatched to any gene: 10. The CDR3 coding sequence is TGTGCCAGCAGCCCCAGACTAGCGGGAGGGACGACAAACACCGGGGAGCTGTTTTTT. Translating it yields CASSPRLAGGTTNTGELFF.

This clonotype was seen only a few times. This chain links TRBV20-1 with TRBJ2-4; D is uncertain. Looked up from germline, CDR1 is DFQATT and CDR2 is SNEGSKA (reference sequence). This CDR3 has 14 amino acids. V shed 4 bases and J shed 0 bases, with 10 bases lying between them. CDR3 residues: CSANLALAKNIQYF. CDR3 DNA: TGCAGTGCTAATCTTGCCCTAGCCAAAAACATTCAGTACTTC.

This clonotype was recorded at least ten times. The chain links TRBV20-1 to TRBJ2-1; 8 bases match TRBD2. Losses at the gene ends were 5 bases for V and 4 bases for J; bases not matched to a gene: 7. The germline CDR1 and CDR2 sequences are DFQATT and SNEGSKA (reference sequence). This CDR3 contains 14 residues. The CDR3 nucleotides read TGCAGTGCTCCCGGGAGGGCGGGTTACAATGAGCAGTTCTTC. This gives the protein CSAPGRAGYNEQFF.

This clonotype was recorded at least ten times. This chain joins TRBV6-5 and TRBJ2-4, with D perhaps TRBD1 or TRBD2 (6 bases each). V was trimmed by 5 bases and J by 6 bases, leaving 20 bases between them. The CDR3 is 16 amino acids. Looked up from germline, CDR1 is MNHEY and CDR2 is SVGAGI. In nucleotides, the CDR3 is TGTGCCAGCAGTCCCTCCCGCAGGGGAGCGGGAAACATTCAGTACTTC. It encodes CASSPSRRGAGNIQYF.

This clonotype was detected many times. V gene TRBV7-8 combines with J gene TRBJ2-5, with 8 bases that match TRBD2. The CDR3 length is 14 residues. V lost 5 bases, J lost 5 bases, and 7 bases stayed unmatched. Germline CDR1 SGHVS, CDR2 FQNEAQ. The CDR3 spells CASSARTSWETQYF. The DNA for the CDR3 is TGTGCCAGCAGCGCCCGGACTAGCTGGGAGACCCAGTACTTC.

This CDR3 is CASSFPGQNYGYTF. The CDR3 DNA sequence: TGTGCCAGCAGCTTTCCAGGACAGAACTATGGCTACACCTTC. The chain uses TRBV7-2 and TRBJ1-2, with a possible D match to TRBD1 (6 bases). The V gene's germline CDR1 is SGHTA and CDR2 FQGNSA. With 3 bases removed from V and 2 bases from J, the gap between germline ends came to 10 bases. The CDR3 is made up of 14 amino acids.

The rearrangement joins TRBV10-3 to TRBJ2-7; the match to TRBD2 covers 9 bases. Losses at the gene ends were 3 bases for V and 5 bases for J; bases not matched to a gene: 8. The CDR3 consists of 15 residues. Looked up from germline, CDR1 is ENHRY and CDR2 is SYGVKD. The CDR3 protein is CAISDKRGEVHEQYF. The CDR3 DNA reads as TGTGCCATCAGTGACAAGCGGGGGGAGGTACACGAGCAGTACTTC.

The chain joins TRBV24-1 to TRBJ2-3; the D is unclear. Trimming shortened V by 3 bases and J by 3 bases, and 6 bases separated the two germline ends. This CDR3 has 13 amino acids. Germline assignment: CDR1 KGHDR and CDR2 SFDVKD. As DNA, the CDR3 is TGTGCCACCAGTGATGTCCGGACAGATACGCAGTATTTT. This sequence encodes CATSDVRTDTQYF.

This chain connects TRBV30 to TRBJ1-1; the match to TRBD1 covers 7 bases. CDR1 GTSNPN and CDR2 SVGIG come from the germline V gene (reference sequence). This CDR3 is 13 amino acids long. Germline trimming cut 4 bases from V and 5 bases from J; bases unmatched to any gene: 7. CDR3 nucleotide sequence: TGTGCCTGGAACCGAGGGGGCAGGACTGAAGCTTTCTTT. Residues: CAWNRGGRTEAFF.

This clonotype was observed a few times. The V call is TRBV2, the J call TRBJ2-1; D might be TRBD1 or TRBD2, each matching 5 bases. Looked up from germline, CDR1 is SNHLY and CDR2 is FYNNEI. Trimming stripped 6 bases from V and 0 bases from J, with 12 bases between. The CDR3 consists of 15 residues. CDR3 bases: TGTGCCAGCAGATGGGACCGCGACTCCTACAATGAGCAGTTCTTC. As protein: CASRWDRDSYNEQFF.

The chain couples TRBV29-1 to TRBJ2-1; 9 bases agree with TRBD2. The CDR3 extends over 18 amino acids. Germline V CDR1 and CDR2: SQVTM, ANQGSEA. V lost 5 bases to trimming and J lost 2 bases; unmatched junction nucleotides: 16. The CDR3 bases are TGCAGCGTTAAACGTCGTGGAGGTAGCGGGAGTACCTACAATGAGCAGTTCTTC. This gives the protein CSVKRRGGSGSTYNEQFF.

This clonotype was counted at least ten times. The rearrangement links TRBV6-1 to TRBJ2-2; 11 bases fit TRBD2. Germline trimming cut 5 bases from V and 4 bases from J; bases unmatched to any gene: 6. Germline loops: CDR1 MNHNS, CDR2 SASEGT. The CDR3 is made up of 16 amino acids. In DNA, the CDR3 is TGTGCCAGCAGTCTAGCGGGGGGTGAGGGCACCGGGGAGCTGTTTTTT. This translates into CASSLAGGEGTGELFF.

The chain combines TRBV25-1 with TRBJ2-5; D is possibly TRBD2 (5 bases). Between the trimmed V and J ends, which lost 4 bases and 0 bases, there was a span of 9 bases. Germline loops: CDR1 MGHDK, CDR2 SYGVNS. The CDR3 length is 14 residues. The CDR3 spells CASSGWEYQETQYF. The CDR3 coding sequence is TGTGCCAGCAGTGGGTGGGAGTACCAAGAGACCCAGTACTTC.

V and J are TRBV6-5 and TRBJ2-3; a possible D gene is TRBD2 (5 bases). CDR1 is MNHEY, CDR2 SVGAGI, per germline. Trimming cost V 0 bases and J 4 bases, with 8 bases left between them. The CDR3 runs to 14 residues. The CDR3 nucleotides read TGTGCCAGCAGTTACTCGGGAGCGGCAGATACGCAGTATTTT. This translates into CASSYSGAADTQYF.

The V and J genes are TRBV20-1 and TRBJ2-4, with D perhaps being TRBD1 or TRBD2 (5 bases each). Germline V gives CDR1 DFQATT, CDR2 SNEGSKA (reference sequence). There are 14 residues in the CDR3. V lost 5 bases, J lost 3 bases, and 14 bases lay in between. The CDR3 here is CSAPQSGRKNIQYF. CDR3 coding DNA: TGCAGTGCTCCGCAGTCGGGGCGCAAAAACATTCAGTACTTC.

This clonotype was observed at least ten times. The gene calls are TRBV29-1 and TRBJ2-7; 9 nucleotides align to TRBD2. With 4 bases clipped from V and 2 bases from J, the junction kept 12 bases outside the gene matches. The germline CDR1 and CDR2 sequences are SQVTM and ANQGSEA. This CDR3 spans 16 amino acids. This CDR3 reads CSVVLSGRVFTYEQYF. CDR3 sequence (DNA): TGCAGCGTTGTTCTTAGCGGGAGAGTTTTTACCTACGAGCAGTACTTC.

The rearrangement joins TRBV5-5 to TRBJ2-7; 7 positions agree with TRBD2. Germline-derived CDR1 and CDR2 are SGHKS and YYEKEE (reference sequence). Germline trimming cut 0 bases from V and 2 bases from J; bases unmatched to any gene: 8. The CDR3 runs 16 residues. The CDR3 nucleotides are TGTGCCAGCAGCTTGGCCCCCCTGGGGGGGGCCTACGAGCAGTACTTC. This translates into CASSLAPLGGAYEQYF.

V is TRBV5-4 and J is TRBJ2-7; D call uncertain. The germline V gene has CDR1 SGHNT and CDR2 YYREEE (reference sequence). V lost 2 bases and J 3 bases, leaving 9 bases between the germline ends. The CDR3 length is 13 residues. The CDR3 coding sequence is TGTGCCAGCAGCTTCCCGAGAAGCTACGAGCAGTACTTC. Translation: CASSFPRSYEQYF.

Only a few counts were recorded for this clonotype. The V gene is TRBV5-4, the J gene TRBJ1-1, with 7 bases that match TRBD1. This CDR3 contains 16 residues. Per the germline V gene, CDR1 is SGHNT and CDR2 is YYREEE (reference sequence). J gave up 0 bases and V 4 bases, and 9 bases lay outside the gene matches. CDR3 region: CASSPGQALLNTEAFF. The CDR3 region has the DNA TGTGCCAGCAGCCCCGGACAGGCACTACTGAACACTGAAGCTTTCTTT.

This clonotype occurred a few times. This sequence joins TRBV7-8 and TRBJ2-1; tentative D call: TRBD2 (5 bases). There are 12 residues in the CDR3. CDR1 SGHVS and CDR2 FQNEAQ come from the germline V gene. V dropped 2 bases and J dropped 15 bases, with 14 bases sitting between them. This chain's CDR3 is CASSLRADFRFF. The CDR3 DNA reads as TGTGCCAGCAGCTTAAGGGCGGACTTTAGGTTCTTC.

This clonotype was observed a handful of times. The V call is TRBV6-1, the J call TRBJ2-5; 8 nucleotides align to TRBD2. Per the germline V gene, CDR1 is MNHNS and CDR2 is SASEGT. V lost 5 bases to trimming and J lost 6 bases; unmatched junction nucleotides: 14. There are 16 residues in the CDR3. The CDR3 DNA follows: TGTGCCAGCAGTACCTCCGGCGGGAGGACATTCCAGACCCAGTACTTC. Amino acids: CASSTSGGRTFQTQYF.

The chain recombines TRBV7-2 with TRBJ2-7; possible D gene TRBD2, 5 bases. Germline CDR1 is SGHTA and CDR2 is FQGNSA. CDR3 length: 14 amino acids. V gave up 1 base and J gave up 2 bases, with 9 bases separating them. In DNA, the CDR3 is TGTGCCAGCAGCTTAGGAGGGAACCCCTACGAGCAGTACTTC. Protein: CASSLGGNPYEQYF.

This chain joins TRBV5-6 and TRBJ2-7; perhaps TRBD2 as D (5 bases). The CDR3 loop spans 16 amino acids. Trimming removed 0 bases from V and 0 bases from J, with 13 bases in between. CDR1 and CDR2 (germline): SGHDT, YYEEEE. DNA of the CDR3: TGTGCCAGCAGCTTGGGTCCTAGCCGGAGCTCCTACGAGCAGTACTTC. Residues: CASSLGPSRSSYEQYF.

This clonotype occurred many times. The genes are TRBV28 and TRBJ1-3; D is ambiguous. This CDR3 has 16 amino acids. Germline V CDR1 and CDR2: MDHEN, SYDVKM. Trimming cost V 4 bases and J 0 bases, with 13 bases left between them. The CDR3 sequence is CASSYLDGGSGNTIYF. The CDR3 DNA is TGTGCCAGCAGTTACCTGGACGGTGGCTCTGGAAACACCATATATTTT.

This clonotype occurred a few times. This CDR3 reads CSAREGKRVHEQFF. The CDR3, as DNA: TGCAGTGCTAGAGAAGGGAAGCGGGTCCATGAGCAGTTCTTC. The chain is built from TRBV20-1 and TRBJ2-1; D is possibly TRBD2 (6 bases). This CDR3 contains 14 residues. Germline V gene lookup returns CDR1 DFQATT and CDR2 SNEGSKA (reference sequence). The V end lost 0 bases, the J end lost 8 bases, and 14 bases lay between the germline ends.